The entry that follows covers one TCR beta chain sequence. Its target is unknown. Alpha and beta constant-region primers primed reverse transcription of about 500 ng RNA. Using multiplexing indices, alpha and beta chain libraries were generated apart by chain-specific third strand synthesis. TCRdb re-called the 5' RACE reads with MiXCR, one entry per CDR3 protein. The sample lists about 14,000 distinct CDR3 sequences; around 10% were seen once. This specimen belongs to a study of HIV-infected patients and healthy controls. Antiretroviral therapy had run roughly three months, about 14 weeks, before follow-up blood collection. All unsorted peripheral T cells were captured because whole blood was used without fractionation. A 2.5 ml peripheral blood sample was taken for RNA. Study-level results: CDR3 sharing between individuals was lower in HIV-infected patients than in healthy controls. Healthy controls carried many MAIT alpha-chain CDR3s, while HIV+ repertoires had few.

The sample in question was blood, obtained during antiretroviral therapy. The sequence was collected from an adult with HIV infection. The donor label of this sample is uncertain.

The CDR3: CASSDGDNEKLFF. The CDR3 DNA follows: TGTGCCAGCAGTGACGGGGATAATGAAAAACTGTTTTTT. This chain links TRBV5-4 with TRBJ1-4, with no clear D. Looked up from germline, CDR1 is SGHNT and CDR2 is YYREEE (reference sequence). This CDR3 is 13 amino acids long. The V end lost 5 bases, the J end lost 4 bases, and 9 bases lay between the germline ends.